This T cell receptor (beta chain) derives from a study of blood T cell repertoires in COVID-19. Turning to the study itself: Samples of COVID-19 (acute and convalescent) were obtained from the United States, Italy and Spain.

Original processing methods: Using reference gene primer amplification, nucleated cell counts were estimated. Only in-frame clones appear in the TCRdb table, and some are missing; sequencing was by immunoSEQ multiplex PCR. Clone size and V and J calls were adopted from that table, with D and trimming inferred from the DNA. Among about 150,000 clones, around 73% were seen once, and the ten largest hold 6%. V dropped 2 bases and J dropped 3; count of bases not matched to a gene: 7. Looked up from germline, CDR1 is SQVTM and CDR2 is ANQGSEA. This CDR3 is 15 amino acids long. The study drew participants aged about 18 to 89 years from roughly 25 US areas. Cohorts were assigned according to the clinical history that participants reported.

The sample was PBMCs or T cells enriched from blood (not recorded which). The V gene is TRBV29-1, the J gene TRBJ2-3; 8 positions match TRBD1. This clonotype originated in a woman aged 45-65 years who had recovered from COVID-19. This CDR3 is CSVEKQGVTTDTQYF. CDR3 bases: TGCAGCGTTGAAAAACAGGGGGTTACAACAGATACGCAGTATTTT.